The sequence of this T cell receptor (beta chain) was determined in a study of T-cell memory formation after mild COVID-19. Study-wide results and limits: Among contracting clones, CD4+ were mainly CM/EM and CD8+ enriched in EMRA.

The sample holds many counts of this clonotype. No antigen is known for it. From the 5' RACE reads, TCRdb called clonotypes with MiXCR, one entry per CDR3 protein. The sample comprises approximately 580,000 distinct CDR3 sequences, 20% of which are singletons, and around 12% rests with the top ten. The CDR3 runs 14 residues. Per the germline V gene, CDR1 is SGHDT and CDR2 is YYEEEE. After removal of 0 bases from V and 5 bases from J, the junction contained 4 bases not matched to a gene. The J gene is TRBJ2-5, the V gene TRBV5-6; 7 nucleotides line up with TRBD1. The clonotype comes from an adult woman who had mild COVID-19 (a few samples of this study predate the infection). Cell type and time point are not known. Sequencing input: PBMCs or a T cell subset sorted from them (not recorded which). CDR3 region: CASSLATRGETQYF. As DNA, the CDR3 is TGTGCCAGCAGCTTGGCCACCAGGGGGGAGACCCAGTACTTC.